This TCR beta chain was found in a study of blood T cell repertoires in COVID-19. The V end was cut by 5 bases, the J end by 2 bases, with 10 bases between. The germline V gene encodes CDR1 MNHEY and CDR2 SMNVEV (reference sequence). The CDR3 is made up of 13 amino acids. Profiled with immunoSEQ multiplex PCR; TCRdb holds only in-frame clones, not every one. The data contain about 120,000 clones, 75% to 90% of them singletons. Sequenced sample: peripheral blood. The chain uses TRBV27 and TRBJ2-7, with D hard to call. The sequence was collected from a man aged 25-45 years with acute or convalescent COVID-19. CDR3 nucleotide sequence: TGTGCCAGCAGTCCCTATGCCGCCTACGAGCAGTACTTC. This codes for CASSPYAAYEQYF.